The subject of this entry is one T cell receptor (beta chain). In this sample, this clone turned up once. Its antigen remains unidentified. Within one base of it there is no much larger clone, and no base qualities were kept. The time point label for this specimen denotes: baseline before first vaccination. The treatment or condition label, as the study defines it: meningococcal conjugate vaccine given as trial control. Samples from vaccinated people were obtained from the UK trials COV001 and COV002, which included a single-blind randomized controlled phase 2/3 trial of AZD1222 (ChAdOx1 nCoV-19) in healthy adults. For TCRbeta chain sequencing, PBMC samples were collected from trial participants at day 0 and at day 28 after the second dose. The data derive from a study of T cell responses to AZD1222 COVID-19 vaccine (dated by TCRdb to about 2021). General notes on the study: A total of about 240 trial participants underwent TCR sequencing, of whom some 210 received two doses of AZD1222 and some 26 received two doses of the MenACWY control vaccine. Trial participants were enrolled by age into 18-55, 56-69 and 70-plus year subgroups, with approximately 160, 26 and 62 TCR-sequenced participants respectively. Overall study outcomes, separate from this receptor: After two AZD1222 doses, both the breadth and the depth of spike-specific TCRs were significantly higher than at day 0 and than in MenACWY recipients. No day 14 peak-response samples were available, so repertoires were characterized only after the peak T cell response. Nearly half of unique spike-specific TCRs reportedly recognized epitopes outside regions mutated in the B.1.351 and B.1.1.7 variants. The 56-69-year group was small, and its depth increase did not reach significance, likely because of low power. Participants were mostly white British and included more females than males, and it was suggested by the authors that clonal diversity may have been underestimated. Only six AZD1222 recipients were SARS-CoV-2 seropositive at baseline, limiting conclusions about previously exposed vaccinees. CD4 TCRs associated with the vaccine covered the entire spike protein, and the dominant responses were in regions 160-218 and 743-854.

Counted from cysteine to phenylalanine, this CDR3 has 17 amino acids. Left in the record is the CDR3 DNA by itself, 51 bases read in frame from the first base. V lost 3 bases and J lost 3 bases; the stretch between them is 18 bases long. CDR1 and CDR2 are drawn from the germline V gene (reference sequence): LNHDA, SQIVND. The CDR3 regions of human TCRbeta chains were analyzed by immunosequencing. The study's processing was this. Repertoire TCRs were checked for matches against a reference library of SARS-CoV-2-specific TCRs that had been generated using the MIRA antigen-specificity platform. Breadth was defined as the fraction of unique TCRs that were SARS-CoV-2-associated. Depth was defined as the fraction of total T cells that were SARS-CoV-2-associated. Using the MIRA data, every spike-specific TCR was mapped to the spike region that the TCR reacted to and assigned to either a CD4 or a CD8 class. Log10-transformed breadth and depth values were compared by one-way ANOVA with Sidak's multiple comparisons tests. Here the immuneACCESS table is served through TCRdb, limited to in-frame sequences with V and J called. Missing clones are a known gap in these copies; in checked studies unresolved V genes cover under half, and the rest lacks a known reason. From that table come the V and J calls and clone size; the DNA was used to work out D and trimming. For this sample the table gives around 100,000 clones, of which around 87% were detected only once. Around 4.4% of the sample lies in the top ten.

Rearrangement joined TRBV19 to TRBJ1-5; perhaps TRBD1 is the D gene, with 6 bases matching. The receptor was isolated from an adult in good health. The input for sequencing was peripheral blood, taken on day 0 of MenACWY control vaccination. The DNA reads TGTGCCAGTAGTATGGCGAGGGGGGCGCCTTACAATCAGCCCCAGCATTTT. It translates as CASSMARGAPYNQPQHF.